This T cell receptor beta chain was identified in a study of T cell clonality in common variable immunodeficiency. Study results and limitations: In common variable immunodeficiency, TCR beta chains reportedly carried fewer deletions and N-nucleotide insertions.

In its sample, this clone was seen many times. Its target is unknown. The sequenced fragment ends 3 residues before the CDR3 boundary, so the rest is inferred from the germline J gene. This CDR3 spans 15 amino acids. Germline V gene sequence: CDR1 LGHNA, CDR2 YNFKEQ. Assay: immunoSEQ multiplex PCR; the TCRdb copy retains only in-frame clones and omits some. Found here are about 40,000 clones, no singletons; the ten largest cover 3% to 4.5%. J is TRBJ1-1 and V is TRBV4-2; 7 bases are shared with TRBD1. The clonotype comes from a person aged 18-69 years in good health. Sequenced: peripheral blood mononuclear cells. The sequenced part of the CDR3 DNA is TGTGCCAGCAGCCCATTATCTACGGACAGGCAGGAA. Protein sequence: CASSPLSTDRQE. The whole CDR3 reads CASSPLSTDRQEAFF.